The next 16 T cell receptor beta chains were all read from a single sample in a study of Ad26.COV2.S vaccination and SARS-CoV-2 variants. Here immunoSEQ multiplex PCR was the method, and the copy in TCRdb shows in-frame clones only, minus some. The sample comprises about 470,000 clones, 90% of which are singletons, and under 4.5% rests with the top ten. The treatment here: 15 to 20 received Ad26.COV2.S at low or high dose, single or two shots; 5 received placebo; per-sample allocation not given. Sample collection was performed on day 63 after the first vaccine or placebo injection. Sample: peripheral blood, taken in a trial of Ad26.COV2.S vaccine versus placebo. The source of these receptors is a person aged 18 to 65 who received the Ad26.COV2.S COVID-19 vaccine or a placebo.

The chain employs TRBV30 and TRBJ1-4, with 8 bases that match TRBD1. J gave up 11 bases and V 8 bases, and 10 bases lay outside the gene matches. The CDR3 is 12 amino acids. Germline V gene sequence: CDR1 GTSNPN, CDR2 SVGIG (reference sequence). The CDR3 spells CATDREGSKLFF. Written as DNA, the CDR3 is TGTGCCACGGACAGGGAGGGATCGAAACTGTTTTTT.

This clone appeared once. The CDR3 sequence: CASSQAGLMDEQFF. The CDR3, as DNA: TGTGCCAGCAGCCAAGCGGGGCTCATGGATGAGCAGTTCTTC. This chain links TRBV4-2 with TRBJ2-1, with D tentatively TRBD1 or TRBD2 (5 bases each). Germline CDR1 and CDR2: LGHNA and YNFKEQ. This CDR3 spans 14 amino acids. Trimming left V 1 base short and J 8 bases short, with 12 bases between.

The chain is built from TRBV24-1 and TRBJ2-3; the match to TRBD2 covers 10 bases. The CDR3 is 17 residues long. Germline CDR1 reads KGHDR; CDR2 reads SFDVKD. Trimming at V came to 1 base and at J to 0 bases, leaving 3 bases not matched to a gene. CDR3 loop: CATSDFETSGSTDTQYF. The CDR3 nucleotides read TGTGCCACCAGTGATTTTGAGACTAGCGGGAGCACAGATACGCAGTATTTT.

V and J are TRBV6-5 and TRBJ1-1; possible D gene TRBD1, 6 bases. V was pared by 2 bases and J by 5 bases, with 12 bases between. The CDR3 is made up of 14 amino acids. CDR1 and CDR2 (germline): MNHEY, SVGAGI. In DNA, the CDR3 is TGTGCCAGCAGTTACGTAGGGGGTGGAACTGAAGCTTTCTTT. Its protein is CASSYVGGGTEAFF.

CDR3 sequence (DNA): TGCGCCAGCAGCTTGTTGAGGGAGCCCAGCACAGATACGCAGTATTTT. Its translation: CASSLLREPSTDTQYF. V usage is TRBV5-1 and J usage is TRBJ2-3, with a tentative D call TRBD2 (5 bases). This CDR3 region has 16 residues. Germline V gene lookup returns CDR1 SGHRS and CDR2 YFSETQ. V shed 1 base and J shed 0 bases, with 12 bases lying between them.

This chain connects TRBV5-8 to TRBJ2-7; D ambiguous. Germline CDR1 and CDR2: SGHTS and YDEGEE. The CDR3 is 13 residues long. V lost 4 bases, J lost 1 base, and 9 bases lay in between. This CDR3 is CASSLTVSYEQYF. CDR3 nucleotides: TGTGCCAGCAGCCTCACAGTGTCCTACGAGCAGTACTTC. The full variable domain, in which reference TRBV5-8 and TRBJ2-7 provide the parts outside the CDR3, is EAGVTQSPTHLIKTRGQQATLRCSPISGHTSVYWYQQALGLGLQFLLWYDEGEERNRGNFPPRFSGRQFPNYSSELNVNALELEDSALYLCASSLTVSYEQYFGPGTRLTVT.

V and J are TRBV5-4 and TRBJ1-1; 7 nucleotides align to TRBD1. V lost 4 bases, J lost 5 bases, and 8 bases stayed unmatched. CDR1 is SGHNT, CDR2 YYREEE, per germline (reference sequence). This CDR3 has 14 amino acids. CDR3 DNA: TGTGCCAGCAGCCCGGACTCAGGGGGAACTGAAGCTTTCTTT. This encodes CASSPDSGGTEAFF.

The chain has TRBV11-1 and TRBJ1-1, with D maybe TRBD1 (6 bases). Germline CDR1 SGHAT, CDR2 FQDESV (reference sequence). V lost 2 bases, J lost 4 bases, and 14 bases lay in between. The CDR3 runs 15 residues. CDR3 in amino acids: CASSLRGGAFTEAFF. CDR3 coding DNA: TGTGCCAGCAGCTTAAGGGGGGGGGCCTTCACTGAAGCTTTCTTT.

The chain has TRBV28 and TRBJ2-1; 8 bases map to TRBD2. Trimming took 6 bases from V and 4 from J; bases not matched to a gene: 11. CDR1 is MDHEN, CDR2 SYDVKM, per germline. This CDR3 contains 16 residues. The CDR3 loop reads CASSLTGLASYNEQFF. The CDR3 coding sequence is TGTGCCAGCAGCTTGACCGGACTAGCATCTTACAATGAGCAGTTCTTC.

This chain joins TRBV10-3 and TRBJ2-2; tentatively, D is TRBD2 (6 bases). The germline gives CDR1 ENHRY, CDR2 SYGVKD. This CDR3 is built from 17 residues. Trimming left V 6 bases short and J 7 bases short, with 24 bases between. The CDR3 region has the DNA TGTGCCATCAGAGAGGCCGGGACTTTTCCCCGGGGCGGGGAGCTGTTTTTT. It translates to CAIREAGTFPRGGELFF.

The chain links TRBV2 to TRBJ1-4; D remains unclear. This CDR3 is built from 12 residues. Trimming removed 6 bases at V and 0 bases at J, with 2 bases between. CDR1 and CDR2 from the germline V gene are SNHLY and FYNNEI. In DNA, the CDR3 is TGTGCCAGCAGAACAACTAATGAAAAACTGTTTTTT. Translated: CASRTTNEKLFF.

The chain is built from TRBV25-1 and TRBJ2-3; 9 positions agree with TRBD2. Germline V CDR1 and CDR2: MGHDK, SYGVNS. This CDR3 contains 18 residues. The junction had 16 bases not matched to a gene; V was cut back by 5 bases and J by 4 bases. The CDR3 DNA sequence: TGTGCCAGCAGTCCCAGGTTGAGAGGCGGGAGGGCCCCAGATACGCAGTATTTT. Translating it yields CASSPRLRGGRAPDTQYF.

V is TRBV12-3 or TRBV12-4 and J is TRBJ2-7; D call uncertain. This CDR3 region has 12 residues. V was trimmed by 6 bases and J by 2 bases, leaving 8 bases between them. Written as DNA, the CDR3 is TGTGCCAGCAGCCAAGCCCCCTACGAGCAGTACTTC. Translation: CASSQAPYEQYF.

The chain recombines TRBV7-2 with TRBJ2-7, with D unclear. Germline V CDR1 and CDR2: SGHTA, FQGNSA. V was shortened by 3 bases and J by 6 bases, with 12 bases between the two germline ends. The CDR3 totals 13 residues. CDR3: CASSFDRNLEQYF. The CDR3 bases are TGTGCCAGCAGCTTCGACCGCAATCTCGAGCAGTACTTC.

The V and J genes are TRBV15 and TRBJ2-1; D is possibly TRBD2 (6 bases). The V end lost 1 base, the J end lost 3 bases, and 13 bases lay between the germline ends. The CDR3 has 16 amino acids. Germline CDR1 LNHNV, CDR2 YYDKDF (reference sequence). CDR3 loop: CATSRGELAGYNEQFF. The CDR3, as DNA: TGTGCCACCAGCAGAGGGGAACTAGCAGGCTACAATGAGCAGTTCTTC. The full variable domain, in which reference TRBV15 and TRBJ2-1 provide the parts outside the CDR3, is DAMVIQNPRYQVTQFGKPVTLSCSQTLNHNVMYWYQQKSSQAPKLLFHYYDKDFNNEADTPDNFQSRRPNTSFCFLDIRSPGLGDTAMYLCATSRGELAGYNEQFFGPGTRLTVL.

This clone was counted a few times. The chain links TRBV4-1 to TRBJ2-7; a possible D gene is TRBD2 (5 bases). The CDR3 runs 14 residues. V lost 5 bases, J lost 7 bases, and 18 bases lay in between. Germline values: CDR1 MGHRA, CDR2 YSYEKL. The CDR3, as DNA: TGCGCCAGCAGCAAAGCCCCGGGGATAAGAGAGCAGTACTTC. Residues: CASSKAPGIREQYF.